This TCR beta chain was obtained from a study of cytomegalovirus exposure and HLA in healthy donors. Whole-study findings and limits: Association of 17,000 or so TCR beta sequences with HLA alleles was found at 0.05 false discovery rate in a later analysis.

Concerning this clone itself: The antigen is unknown.

The PCR ran on 60 Vbeta and 13 Jbeta primers. Here immunoSEQ multiplex PCR was the method, and the copy in TCRdb shows in-frame clones only, minus some. The table records roughly 140,000 clones, roughly 80% of them present only once. Input material: PBMCs. This clonotype originated in a man younger than 35 in good health and CMV-seronegative.

CDR3 sequence reads: CASSGTGVSYEQYF. Written as DNA, the CDR3 is TGCGCCAGCTCCGGGACAGGGGTCTCCTACGAGCAGTACTTC. The chain employs TRBV5-1 and TRBJ2-7; 10 nucleotides align to TRBD1. Germline-derived CDR1 and CDR2 are SGHRS and YFSETQ. V shed 7 bases and J 0 bases; nucleotides not matched to a gene: 4. There are 14 residues in the CDR3.